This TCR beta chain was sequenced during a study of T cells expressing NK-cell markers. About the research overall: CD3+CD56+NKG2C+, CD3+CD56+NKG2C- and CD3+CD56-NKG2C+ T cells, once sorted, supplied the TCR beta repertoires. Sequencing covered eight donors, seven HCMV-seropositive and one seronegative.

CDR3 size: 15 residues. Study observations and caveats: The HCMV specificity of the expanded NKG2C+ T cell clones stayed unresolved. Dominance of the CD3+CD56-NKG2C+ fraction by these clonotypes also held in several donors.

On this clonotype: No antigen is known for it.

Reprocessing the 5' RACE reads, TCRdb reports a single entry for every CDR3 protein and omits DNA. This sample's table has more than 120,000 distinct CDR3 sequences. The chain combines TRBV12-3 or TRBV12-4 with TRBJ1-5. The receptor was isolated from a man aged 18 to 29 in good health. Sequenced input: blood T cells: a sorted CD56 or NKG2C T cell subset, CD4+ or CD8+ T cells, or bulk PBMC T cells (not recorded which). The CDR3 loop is CASSLVTIGSQPQHF.